A selection of T cell receptor beta chains follows, all from one sample in a study of cytomegalovirus exposure and HLA in healthy donors. The assay was immunoSEQ multiplex PCR, and TCRdb's table has in-frame clones only and misses some. The sample lists 100,000 to 150,000 clones, about nine tenths occurring once. Material: PBMCs. All receptors come from a man under 40 in good health and CMV-seronegative. The CDR3 runs from the conserved cysteine through the conserved F or W. Fields, in order: J gene, clone size, D gene, V gene, CDR3 protein, CDR3 DNA. A D gene is named only where the DNA matches it firmly. Clone size is given for some rows only: seen once, a few or many times, or a class if the clone is expanded.

>TRBJ2-3|.|.|TRBV15
CATSRGLGGTGDTQYF
TGTGCCACCAGCAGAGGGCTCGGCGGGACCGGGGATACGCAGTATTTT
>TRBJ2-1|.|.|TRBV7-9
CASSLILGGDEQFF
TGTGCCAGCAGCTTAATTTTGGGGGGAGATGAGCAGTTCTTC
>TRBJ2-1|.|TRBD2|TRBV7-2
CASAFGLAGGSEQFF
TGTGCCAGCGCCTTCGGGCTAGCGGGAGGGAGTGAGCAGTTCTTC
>TRBJ1-1|few|.|TRBV7-2
CASSLQALNTEAFF
TGTGCCAGCAGCTTACAGGCGCTGAACACTGAAGCTTTCTTT
>TRBJ2-1|.|TRBD2|TRBV5-1
CASSFTPGLGGNEQFF
TGCGCCAGCAGCTTTACCCCGGGACTAGGGGGCAATGAGCAGTTCTTC
>TRBJ2-7|.|TRBD1|TRBV19
CASSIAGTGDSYEQYF
TGTGCCAGTAGTATCGCCGGGACAGGGGATTCCTACGAGCAGTACTTC
>TRBJ1-1|.|.|TRBV4-3
CASSQEVIGVAGTEAFF
TGCGCCAGCAGCCAAGAGGTAATCGGAGTGGCGGGCACTGAAGCTTTCTTT
>TRBJ2-2|once|.|TRBV5-6
CASSLAPAGTGELFF
TGTGCCAGCAGCTTGGCCCCCGCAGGGACCGGGGAGCTGTTTTTT
>TRBJ1-2|few|TRBD1|TRBV7-9
CASSGWDRGGYTF
TGTGCCAGCAGCGGCTGGGACAGGGGAGGCTACACCTTC
>TRBJ1-1|few|.|TRBV7-7
CASSPSDSWTEAFF
TGTGCCAGCAGCCCCAGCGACTCCTGGACTGAAGCTTTCTTT
>TRBJ2-3|.|.|TRBV2
CASRPSDLSDTQYF
TGTGCCAGCAGACCTAGCGATTTGTCAGATACGCAGTATTTT
>TRBJ2-7|.|TRBD2|TRBV23-1
CASSHRTGTSGRWTYEQYF
TGCGCCAGCAGTCACAGGACCGGGACTAGCGGGAGGTGGACCTACGAGCAGTACTTC
>TRBJ2-7|.|.|TRBV5-1
CASSKTDSSYEQYF
TGCGCCAGCAGCAAGACAGATAGCTCCTACGAGCAGTACTTC
>TRBJ1-2|once|.|TRBV27
CASSLYGRTNYGYTF
TGTGCCAGCAGTTTATATGGCAGAACTAACTATGGCTACACCTTC
>TRBJ1-4|.|.|TRBV2
CASLIPPYEKLFF
TGTGCCAGCCTTATCCCTCCCTATGAAAAACTGTTTTTT
>TRBJ2-6|once|.|TRBV19
CASSPGPSGANVLTF
TGTGCCAGTAGCCCTGGGCCTTCTGGGGCCAACGTCCTGACTTTC
>TRBJ1-2|few|.|TRBV2
CASSELTFGASFYGYTF
TGTGCCAGCAGTGAGCTCACCTTTGGGGCTTCCTTCTATGGCTACACCTTC
>TRBJ2-7|once|TRBD1|TRBV7-6
CASSPGQANEQYF
TGTGCCAGCAGCCCGGGACAGGCAAACGAGCAGTACTTC
>TRBJ2-7|.|TRBD1|TRBV6-5
CASSYVGGTYEQYF
TGTGCCAGCAGTTACGTAGGGGGCACCTACGAGCAGTACTTC
>TRBJ1-5|.|.|TRBV5-3
CARSLAKTPNQPQHF
TGTGCCAGAAGCTTGGCGAAGACACCCAATCAGCCCCAGCATTTT
>TRBJ1-1|once|.|TRBV5-5
CASSPGPNPRGNTEAFF
TGTGCCAGCAGCCCCGGCCCCAACCCTCGGGGGAACACTGAAGCTTTCTTT
>TRBJ1-6|.|.|TRBV7-8
CASSLGVWEGNSPLHF
TGTGCCAGCAGCCTGGGAGTTTGGGAGGGTAATTCACCCCTCCACTTT
>TRBJ1-1|.|.|TRBV19
CANGCDTEAFF
TGTGCCAACGGTTGCGACACTGAAGCTTTCTTT
>TRBJ2-7|once|.|TRBV30
CAWTPGEPGAYEQYF
TGTGCCTGGACCCCAGGGGAGCCAGGAGCCTACGAGCAGTACTTC
>TRBJ1-2|.|.|TRBV6-1
CASSEAGKYGYTF
TGTGCCAGCAGTGAAGCGGGCAAGTATGGCTACACCTTC
>TRBJ2-7|.|.|TRBV29-1
CSVVTGELEQYF
TGCAGCGTTGTCACCGGGGAACTCGAGCAGTACTTC
>TRBJ2-5|.|.|TRBV7-9
CASSLDGLRETQYF
TGTGCCAGCAGCTTAGACGGCTTGCGGGAGACCCAGTACTTC
>TRBJ2-3|once|.|TRBV27
CASSLAQSTDTQYF
TGTGCCAGCAGTTTGGCTCAATCCACAGATACGCAGTATTTT
>TRBJ2-3|.|.|TRBV9
CASSAIRDSDTDTQYF
TGTGCCAGCAGCGCCATCCGGGACTCAGACACAGATACGCAGTATTTT
>TRBJ2-5|.|.|TRBV9
CASSTSPGLQETQYF
TGTGCCAGCAGCACCTCCCCGGGACTCCAAGAGACCCAGTACTTC
>TRBJ2-2|few|TRBD2|TRBV9
CASSVGEGTGELFF
TGTGCCAGCAGCGTAGGGGAGGGAACCGGGGAGCTGTTTTTT
>TRBJ2-1|.|TRBD1|TRBV11-2
CASSFRDRATNEQFF
TGTGCCAGCAGCTTCCGGGACAGGGCCACTAATGAGCAGTTCTTC
>TRBJ2-3|.|TRBD2|TRBV4-2
CASSQETSGRASTDTQYF
TGTGCCAGCAGCCAAGAGACTAGCGGGAGGGCGAGCACAGATACGCAGTATTTT
>TRBJ2-2|few|.|TRBV5-1
CASSWQSNTGELFF
TGCGCCAGCAGTTGGCAGTCGAACACCGGGGAGCTGTTTTTT
>TRBJ2-3|.|TRBD2|TRBV10-3
CATSSGTSGIDTQYF
TGTGCCACCTCCTCCGGGACTAGCGGGATAGATACGCAGTATTTT
>TRBJ2-7|.|TRBD1|TRBV13
CASSLTGQGPYEQYF
TGTGCCAGCAGCTTAACAGGACAGGGTCCCTACGAGCAGTACTTC
>TRBJ2-1|.|.|TRBV7-3
CASSLARSSYNEQFF
TGTGCCAGCAGCCTAGCGAGGAGCTCCTACAATGAGCAGTTCTTC
>TRBJ1-4|.|TRBD1|TRBV5-1
CASSSKGALGNEKLFF
TGCGCCAGCAGCTCGAAGGGGGCGCTGGGTAATGAAAAACTGTTTTTT
>TRBJ2-5|.|.|TRBV7-2
CASSLLPGTPPQETQYF
TGTGCCAGCAGCCTCCTTCCGGGAACCCCCCCACAAGAGACCCAGTACTTC
>TRBJ1-4|.|TRBD1|TRBV2
CASRDRSKEKLFF
TGTGCCAGCAGGGACAGGAGCAAGGAAAAACTGTTTTTT
>TRBJ2-7|once|TRBD2|TRBV11-3
CASSLDLLGLAGIAYEQYF
TGTGCCAGCAGCTTAGATCTTCTCGGACTAGCGGGCATAGCTTACGAGCAGTACTTC
>TRBJ2-7|.|.|TRBV5-1
CASSLQVSSYEQYF
TGCGCCAGCAGCCTACAGGTGAGCTCCTACGAGCAGTACTTC
>TRBJ2-5|.|.|TRBV4-1
CASSQGFTIQETQYF
TGCGCCAGCAGCCAAGGTTTTACAATCCAAGAGACCCAGTACTTC
>TRBJ2-7|.|.|TRBV27
CASSLGGTHGEQYF
TGTGCCAGCAGTTTAGGCGGGACCCACGGCGAGCAGTACTTC
>TRBJ1-2|.|.|TRBV7-9
CASSLETQDNYGYTF
TGTGCCAGCAGCTTAGAAACACAGGATAACTATGGCTACACCTTC
>TRBJ2-3|.|TRBD1|TRBV5-1
CASSSFRQGATDTQYF
TGCGCCAGCAGCTCCTTTAGACAGGGGGCTACAGATACGCAGTATTTT
>TRBJ2-7|.|TRBD2|TRBV5-1
CASSLAGTSGYEQYF
TGCGCCAGCAGCTTGGCCGGGACTAGCGGGTACGAGCAGTACTTC
>TRBJ2-1|.|.|TRBV11-3
CASSSQGDEQFF
TGTGCCAGCAGCTCCCAAGGGGATGAGCAGTTCTTC
>TRBJ1-1|.|.|TRBV10-1
CASSKTGNTEAFF
TGCGCCAGCAGTAAAACAGGGAACACTGAAGCTTTCTTT
>TRBJ2-6|.|TRBD1|TRBV25-1
CASSDRARGANVLTF
TGTGCCAGCAGCGACAGGGCCCGCGGGGCCAACGTCCTGACTTTC
>TRBJ2-1|.|TRBD2|TRBV5-1
CASSLGAGGRYNEQFF
TGCGCCAGCAGCTTGGGGGCGGGAGGGCGCTACAATGAGCAGTTCTTC
>TRBJ2-4|.|.|TRBV19
CASSRTGPAKNIQYF
TGTGCCAGTAGTAGAACAGGACCAGCCAAAAACATTCAGTACTTC
>TRBJ2-1|.|TRBD2|TRBV9
CASTSGTSVLNEQFF
TGTGCCAGCACCTCCGGGACTAGCGTTTTGAATGAGCAGTTCTTC